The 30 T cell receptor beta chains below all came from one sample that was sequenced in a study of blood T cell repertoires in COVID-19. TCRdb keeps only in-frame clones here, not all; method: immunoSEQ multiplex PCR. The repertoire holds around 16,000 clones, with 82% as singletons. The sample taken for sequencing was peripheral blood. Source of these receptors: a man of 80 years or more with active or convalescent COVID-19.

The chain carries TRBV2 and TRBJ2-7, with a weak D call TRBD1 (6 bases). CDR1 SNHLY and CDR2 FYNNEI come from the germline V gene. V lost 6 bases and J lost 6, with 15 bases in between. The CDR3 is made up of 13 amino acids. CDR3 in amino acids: CASSLQGRGEQYF. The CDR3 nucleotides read TGTGCCAGCAGCCTACAGGGTCGGGGCGAGCAGTACTTC.

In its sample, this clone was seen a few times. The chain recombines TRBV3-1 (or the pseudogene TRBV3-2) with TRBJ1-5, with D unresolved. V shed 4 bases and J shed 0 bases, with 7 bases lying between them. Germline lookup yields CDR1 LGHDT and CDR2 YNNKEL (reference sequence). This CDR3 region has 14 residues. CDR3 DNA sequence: TGTGCCAGCAGCCTCCTCTATAGCAATCAGCCCCAGCATTTT. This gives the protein CASSLLYSNQPQHF.

CDR3 coding DNA: TGTGCCAGCAGTTTGGTTAGAGACTACAATGAGCAGTTCTTC. It specifies CASSLVRDYNEQFF. The V and J genes are TRBV27 and TRBJ2-1; no clear D gene. Germline CDR1 MNHEY, CDR2 SMNVEV (reference sequence). The CDR3 covers 14 residues. Trimming shortened V by 3 bases and J by 3 bases, and 9 bases separated the two germline ends.

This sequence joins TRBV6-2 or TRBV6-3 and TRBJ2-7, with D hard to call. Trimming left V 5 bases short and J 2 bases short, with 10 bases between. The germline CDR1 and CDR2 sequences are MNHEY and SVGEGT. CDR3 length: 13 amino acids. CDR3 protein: CASSPSGTYEQYF. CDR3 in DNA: TGTGCCAGCAGTCCATCAGGTACCTACGAGCAGTACTTC.

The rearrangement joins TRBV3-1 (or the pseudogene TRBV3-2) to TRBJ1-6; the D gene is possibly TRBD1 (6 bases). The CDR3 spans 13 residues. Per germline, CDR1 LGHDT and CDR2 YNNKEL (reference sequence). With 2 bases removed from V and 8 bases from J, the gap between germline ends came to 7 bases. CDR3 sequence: CASSQNRDSPLHF. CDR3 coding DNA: TGTGCCAGCAGCCAAAACAGGGATTCACCCCTCCACTTT.

CDR3 in amino acids: CASSGPLTAYEQYF. CDR3 DNA sequence: TGTGCCAGCAGTGGGCCCCTTACCGCCTACGAGCAGTACTTC. The V call is TRBV6-2 or TRBV6-3, the J call TRBJ2-7, with D uncertain. Trimming left V 5 bases short and J 2 bases short, with 13 bases between. The CDR3 loop spans 14 amino acids. Germline V gives CDR1 MNHEY, CDR2 SVGEGT.

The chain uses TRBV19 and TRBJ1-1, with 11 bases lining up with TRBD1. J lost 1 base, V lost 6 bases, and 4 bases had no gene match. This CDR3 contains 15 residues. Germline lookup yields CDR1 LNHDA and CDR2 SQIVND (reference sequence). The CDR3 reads CASRDRGRSNTEAFF. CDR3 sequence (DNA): TGTGCCAGTAGGGACAGGGGGCGGTCGAACACTGAAGCTTTCTTT.

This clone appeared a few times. The CDR3 spells CASSVAGGSDTQYF. Written as DNA, the CDR3 is TGTGCCAGCAGTGTAGCGGGGGGTTCAGATACGCAGTATTTT. The chain joins TRBV6-4 to TRBJ2-3, with 10 bases fitting TRBD2. Unmatched junction bases numbered 2, after V lost 4 bases and J lost 4 bases. The CDR3 totals 14 residues. Looked up from germline, CDR1 is MRHNA and CDR2 is SNTAGT.

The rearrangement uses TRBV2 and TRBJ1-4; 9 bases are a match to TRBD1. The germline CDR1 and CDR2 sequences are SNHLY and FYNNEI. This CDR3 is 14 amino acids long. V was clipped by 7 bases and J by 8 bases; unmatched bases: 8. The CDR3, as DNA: TGTGCCAGCAAATGGACAGGGGAGGAGGAAAAACTGTTTTTT. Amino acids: CASKWTGEEEKLFF.

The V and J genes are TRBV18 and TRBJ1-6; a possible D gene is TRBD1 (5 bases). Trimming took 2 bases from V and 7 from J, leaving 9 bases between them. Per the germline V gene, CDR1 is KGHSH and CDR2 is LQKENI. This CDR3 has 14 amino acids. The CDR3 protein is CASSPRQGNSPLHF. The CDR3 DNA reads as TGTGCCAGCTCACCAAGGCAGGGAAATTCACCCCTCCACTTT.

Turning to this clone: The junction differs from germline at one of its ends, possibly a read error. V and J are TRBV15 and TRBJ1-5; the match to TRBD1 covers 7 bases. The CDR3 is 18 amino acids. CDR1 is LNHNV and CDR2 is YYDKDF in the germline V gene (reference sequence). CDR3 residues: CATSRDNRATGRNQPQHF. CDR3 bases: TGTGCCACCAGCAGAGATAATAGAGCGACAGGGCGCAACCAGCCCCAGCATTTT.

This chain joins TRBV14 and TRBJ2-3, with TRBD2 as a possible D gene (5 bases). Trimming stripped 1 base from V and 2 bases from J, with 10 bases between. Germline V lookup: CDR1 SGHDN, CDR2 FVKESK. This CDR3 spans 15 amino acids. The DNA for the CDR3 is TGTGCCAGCAGCCAAGTCGGGGTACCCACAGATACGCAGTATTTT. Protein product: CASSQVGVPTDTQYF.

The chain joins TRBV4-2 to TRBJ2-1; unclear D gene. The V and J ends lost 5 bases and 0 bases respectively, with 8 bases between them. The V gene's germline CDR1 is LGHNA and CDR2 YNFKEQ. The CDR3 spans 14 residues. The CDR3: CASSETLSYNEQFF. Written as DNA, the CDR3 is TGTGCCAGCAGCGAGACTCTCTCCTACAATGAGCAGTTCTTC.

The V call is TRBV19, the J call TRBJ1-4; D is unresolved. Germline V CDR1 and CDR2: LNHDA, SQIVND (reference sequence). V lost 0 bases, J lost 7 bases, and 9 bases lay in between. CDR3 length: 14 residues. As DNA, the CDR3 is TGTGCCAGTAGTATAGACGGGGAGAGTGAAAAACTGTTTTTT. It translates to CASSIDGESEKLFF.

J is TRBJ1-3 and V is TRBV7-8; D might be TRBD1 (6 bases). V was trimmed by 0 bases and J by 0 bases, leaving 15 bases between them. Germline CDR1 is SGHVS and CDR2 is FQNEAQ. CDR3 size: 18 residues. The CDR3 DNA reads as TGTGCCAGCAGCTTAGCGAGGGACAAGGAGAGCTCTGGAAACACCATATATTTT. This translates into CASSLARDKESSGNTIYF.

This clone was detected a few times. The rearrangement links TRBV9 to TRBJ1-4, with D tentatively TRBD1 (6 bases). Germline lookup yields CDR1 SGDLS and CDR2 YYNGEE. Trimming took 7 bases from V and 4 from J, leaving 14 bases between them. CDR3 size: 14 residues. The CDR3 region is CASAVGARNEKLFF. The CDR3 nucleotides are TGTGCCAGCGCTGTGGGGGCTCGTAATGAAAAACTGTTTTTT. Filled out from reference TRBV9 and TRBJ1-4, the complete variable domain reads DSGVTQTPKHLITATGQRVTLRCSPRSGDLSVYWYQQSLDQGLQFLIQYYNGEERAKGNILERFSAQQFPDLHSELNLSSLELGDSALYFCASAVGARNEKLFFGSGTQLSVL.

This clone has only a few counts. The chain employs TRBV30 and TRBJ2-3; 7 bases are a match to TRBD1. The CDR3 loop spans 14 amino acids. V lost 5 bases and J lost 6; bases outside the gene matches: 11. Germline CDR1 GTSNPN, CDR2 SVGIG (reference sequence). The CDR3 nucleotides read TGTGCCTGGGGACACAGGGGTTTCGCGGATACGCAGTATTTT. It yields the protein CAWGHRGFADTQYF.

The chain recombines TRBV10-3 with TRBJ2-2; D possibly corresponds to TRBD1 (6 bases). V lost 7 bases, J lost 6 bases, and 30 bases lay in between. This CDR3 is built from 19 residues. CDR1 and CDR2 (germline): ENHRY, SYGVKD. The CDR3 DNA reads TGTGCCATCAACCCCTCTCGCCCAACGGGACACCTAAGGGCCGGGGAGCTGTTTTTT. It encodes CAINPSRPTGHLRAGELFF.

Here the CDR3 reads CASSGPGTRVLYLSYNEQFF. CDR3 nucleotide sequence: TGTGCCAGCAGCGGACCCGGGACTAGAGTCTTGTACCTCTCCTACAATGAGCAGTTCTTC. V gene TRBV9 combines with J gene TRBJ2-1; TRBD2 matches at 8 bases. This CDR3 has 20 residues. Per the germline V gene, CDR1 is SGDLS and CDR2 is YYNGEE. V lost 3 bases and J lost 0; bases outside the gene matches: 17.

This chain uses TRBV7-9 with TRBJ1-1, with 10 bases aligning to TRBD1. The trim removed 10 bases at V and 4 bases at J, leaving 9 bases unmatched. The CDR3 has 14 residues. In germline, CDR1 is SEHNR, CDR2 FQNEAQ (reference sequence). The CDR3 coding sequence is TGTGCCACCCAGAGTGGGACAGGGGCCACTGAAGCTTTCTTT. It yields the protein CATQSGTGATEAFF.

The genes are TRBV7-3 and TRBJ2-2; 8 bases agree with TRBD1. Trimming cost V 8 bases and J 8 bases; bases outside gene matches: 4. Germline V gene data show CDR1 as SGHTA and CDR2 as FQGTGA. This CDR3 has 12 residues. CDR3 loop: CASAGGWGELFF. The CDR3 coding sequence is TGTGCCAGCGCAGGGGGCTGGGGGGAGCTGTTTTTT. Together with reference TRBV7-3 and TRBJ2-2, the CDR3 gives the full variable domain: GAGVSQTPSNKVTEKGKYVELRCDPISGHTALYWYRQSLGQGPEFLIYFQGTGAADDSGLPNDRFFAVRPEGSVSTLKIQRTERGDSAVYLCASAGGWGELFFGEGSRLTVL.

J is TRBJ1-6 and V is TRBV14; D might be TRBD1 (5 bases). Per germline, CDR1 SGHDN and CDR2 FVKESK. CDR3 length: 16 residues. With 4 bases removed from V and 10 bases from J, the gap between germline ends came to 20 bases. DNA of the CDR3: TGTGCCAGCAGCCCGAGGGATTTTGGGGGGGGGTCACCCCTCCACTTT. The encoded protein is CASSPRDFGGGSPLHF.

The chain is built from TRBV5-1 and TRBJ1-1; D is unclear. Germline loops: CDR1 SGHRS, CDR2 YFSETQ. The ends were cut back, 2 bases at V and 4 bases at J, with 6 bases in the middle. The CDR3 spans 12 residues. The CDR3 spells CASSFAGTEAFF. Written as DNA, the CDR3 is TGCGCCAGCAGCTTCGCAGGCACTGAAGCTTTCTTT.

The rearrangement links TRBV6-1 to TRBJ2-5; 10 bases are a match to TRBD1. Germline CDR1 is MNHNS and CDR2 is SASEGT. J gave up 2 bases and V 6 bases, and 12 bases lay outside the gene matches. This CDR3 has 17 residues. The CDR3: CASSELQGGQGQETQYF. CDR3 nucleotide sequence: TGTGCCAGCAGCGAACTACAGGGGGGACAGGGGCAAGAGACCCAGTACTTC.

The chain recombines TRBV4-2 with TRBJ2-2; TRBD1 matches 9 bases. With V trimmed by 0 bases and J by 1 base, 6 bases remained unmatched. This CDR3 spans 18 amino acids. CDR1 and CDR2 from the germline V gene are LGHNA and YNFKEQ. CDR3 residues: CASSQEQPGQGNTGELFF. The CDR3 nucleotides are TGTGCCAGCAGCCAAGAACAACCGGGACAGGGGAACACCGGGGAGCTGTTTTTT.

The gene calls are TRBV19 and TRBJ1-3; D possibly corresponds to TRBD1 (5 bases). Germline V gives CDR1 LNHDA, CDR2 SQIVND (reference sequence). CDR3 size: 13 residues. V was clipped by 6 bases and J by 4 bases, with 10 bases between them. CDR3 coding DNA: TGTGCCAGTAGACCGACAGCGGGAAACACCATATATTTT. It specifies CASRPTAGNTIYF.

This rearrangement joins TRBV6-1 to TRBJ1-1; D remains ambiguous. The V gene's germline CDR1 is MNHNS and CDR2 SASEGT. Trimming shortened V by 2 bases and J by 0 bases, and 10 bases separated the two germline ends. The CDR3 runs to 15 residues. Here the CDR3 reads CASSENAGMNTEAFF. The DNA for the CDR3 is TGTGCCAGCAGTGAAAACGCAGGAATGAACACTGAAGCTTTCTTT.

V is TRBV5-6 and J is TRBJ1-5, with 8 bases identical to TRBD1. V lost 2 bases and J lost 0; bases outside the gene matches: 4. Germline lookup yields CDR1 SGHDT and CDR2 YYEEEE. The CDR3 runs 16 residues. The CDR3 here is CASSFTGTGSNQPQHF. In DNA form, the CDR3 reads TGTGCCAGCAGCTTCACCGGGACAGGTAGCAATCAGCCCCAGCATTTT.

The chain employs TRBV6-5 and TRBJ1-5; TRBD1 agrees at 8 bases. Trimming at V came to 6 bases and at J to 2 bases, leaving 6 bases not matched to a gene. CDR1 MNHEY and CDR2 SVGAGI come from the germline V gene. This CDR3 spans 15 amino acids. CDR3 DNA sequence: TGTGCCAGCAGCGACAGGGGACAGCGCAATCAGCCCCAGCATTTT. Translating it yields CASSDRGQRNQPQHF.

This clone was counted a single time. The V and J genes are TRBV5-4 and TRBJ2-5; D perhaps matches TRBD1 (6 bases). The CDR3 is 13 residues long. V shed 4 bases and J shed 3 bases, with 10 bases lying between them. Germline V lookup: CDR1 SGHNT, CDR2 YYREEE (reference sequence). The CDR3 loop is CASSVDSKETQYF. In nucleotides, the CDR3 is TGTGCCAGCAGCGTGGACAGTAAAGAGACCCAGTACTTC. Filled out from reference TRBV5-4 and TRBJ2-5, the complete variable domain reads ETGVTQSPTHLIKTRGQQVTLRCSSQSGHNTVSWYQQALGQGPQFIFQYYREEENGRGNFPPRFSGLQFPNYSSELNVNALELDDSALYLCASSVDSKETQYFGPGTRLLVL.